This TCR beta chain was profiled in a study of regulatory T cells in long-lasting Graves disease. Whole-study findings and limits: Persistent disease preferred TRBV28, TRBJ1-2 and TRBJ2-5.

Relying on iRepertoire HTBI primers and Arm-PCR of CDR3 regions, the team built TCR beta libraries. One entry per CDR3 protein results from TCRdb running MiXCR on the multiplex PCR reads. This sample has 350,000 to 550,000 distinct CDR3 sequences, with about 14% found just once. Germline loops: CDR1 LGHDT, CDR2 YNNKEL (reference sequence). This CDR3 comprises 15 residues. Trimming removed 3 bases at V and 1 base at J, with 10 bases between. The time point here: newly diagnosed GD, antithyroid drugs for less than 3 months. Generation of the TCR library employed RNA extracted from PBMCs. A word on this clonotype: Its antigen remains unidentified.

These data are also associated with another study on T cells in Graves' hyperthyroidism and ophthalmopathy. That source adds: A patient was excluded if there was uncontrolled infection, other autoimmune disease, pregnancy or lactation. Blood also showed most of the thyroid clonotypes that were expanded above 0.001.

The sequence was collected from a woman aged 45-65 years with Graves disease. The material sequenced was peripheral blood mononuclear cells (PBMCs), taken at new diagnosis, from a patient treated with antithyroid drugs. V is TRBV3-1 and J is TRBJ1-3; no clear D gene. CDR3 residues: CASSHRRQSGNTIYF. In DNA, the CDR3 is TGTGCCAGCAGCCATAGACGACAATCTGGAAACACCATATATTTT.